The next 23 T cell receptor beta chains were all read from a single sample in a study of blood T cell repertoires in COVID-19. Sequencing was performed with immunoSEQ multiplex PCR; in TCRdb, only in-frame clones are kept and a portion is missing. In the table there are about 480,000 clones, around 89% of which are singletons. Material: PBMCs or T cells enriched from blood (not recorded which). The source of these receptors is a middle-aged woman who had recovered from COVID-19.

V gene TRBV9 combines with J gene TRBJ1-1; D possibly corresponds to TRBD1 (6 bases). Germline V gene sequence: CDR1 SGDLS, CDR2 YYNGEE. The V end lost 2 bases, the J end lost 3 bases, and 14 bases lay between the germline ends. The CDR3 spans 15 residues. The CDR3 spells CASSVGLQGDTEAFF. The CDR3, as DNA: TGTGCCAGCAGCGTGGGCTTACAGGGTGACACTGAAGCTTTCTTT.

The chain recombines TRBV5-1 with TRBJ1-2, with D perhaps matching TRBD1 (5 bases). Germline V gene lookup returns CDR1 SGHRS and CDR2 YFSETQ. Trimming pared 4 bases from V and 3 bases from J, leaving 16 bases between. CDR3 length equals 15 residues. CDR3 DNA: TGCGCCAGCAGCCTAGAGCCCGGGACTGACTATGGCTACACCTTC. Amino acids: CASSLEPGTDYGYTF.

The rearrangement joins TRBV14 to TRBJ2-3; tentatively, D is TRBD2 (6 bases). Germline CDR1 and CDR2: SGHDN and FVKESK. Trimming removed 4 bases at V and 1 base at J, with 12 bases between. This CDR3 has 15 amino acids. In DNA, the CDR3 is TGTGCCAGCAGCCGAGCCGGGACTCGCACAGATACGCAGTATTTT. Protein product: CASSRAGTRTDTQYF.

The chain joins TRBV20-1 to TRBJ2-7; D is unclear. The V and J ends lost 3 bases and 3 bases respectively, with 6 bases between them. Germline V lookup: CDR1 DFQATT, CDR2 SNEGSKA (reference sequence). The CDR3 is made up of 11 amino acids. The CDR3 region is CSASPGYEQYF. CDR3 bases: TGCAGTGCTAGTCCGGGCTACGAGCAGTACTTC.

J is TRBJ2-1 and V is TRBV4-2, with 10 bases that match TRBD2. The CDR3 consists of 17 residues. V dropped 3 bases and J dropped 4; count of bases not matched to a gene: 9. CDR1 and CDR2 (germline): LGHNA, YNFKEQ. The CDR3 here is CASSHLPGTSDYNEQFF. CDR3 sequence (DNA): TGTGCCAGCAGCCACTTGCCCGGGACTAGCGATTACAATGAGCAGTTCTTC.

This chain uses TRBV12-5 with TRBJ1-4, with D tentatively TRBD1 (6 bases). V lost 0 bases and J lost 5, with 16 bases in between. The CDR3 totals 17 residues. CDR1 is LGHNT and CDR2 is FRNRAP in the germline V gene. This CDR3 reads CASGLVLTGSFNEKLFF. The CDR3 DNA is TGTGCTAGTGGTTTGGTACTTACAGGGAGCTTCAATGAAAAACTGTTTTTT.

V gene TRBV18 combines with J gene TRBJ1-6; TRBD1 is a possible D gene (6 bases). The CDR3 loop spans 13 amino acids. V lost 6 bases and J 7 bases, leaving 10 bases between the germline ends. Per the germline V gene, CDR1 is KGHSH and CDR2 is LQKENI. This CDR3 is CASSEDRNSPLHF. The CDR3 DNA reads as TGTGCCAGCTCCGAAGACAGGAATTCACCCCTCCACTTT.

The gene calls are TRBV6-5 and TRBJ1-5, with D maybe TRBD1 (6 bases). Deletions cut 6 bases from V and 0 bases from J, with 12 bases between. This CDR3 region has 15 residues. Germline CDR1 and CDR2: MNHEY and SVGAGI. The CDR3 DNA follows: TGTGCCAGCAGGCGTACAGGGAATAGCAATCAGCCCCAGCATTTT. The encoded protein is CASRRTGNSNQPQHF.

This chain links TRBV19 with TRBJ1-2; 10 positions match TRBD1. CDR1 is LNHDA and CDR2 is SQIVND in the germline V gene (reference sequence). CDR3 length: 16 residues. J lost 4 bases, V lost 5 bases, and 10 bases had no gene match. Written as DNA, the CDR3 is TGTGCCAGTAGTGCCTTCTCCCGGGACAGGGGCTATGGCTACACCTTC. Its translation is CASSAFSRDRGYGYTF.

The chain combines TRBV5-1 with TRBJ1-6; TRBD1 might be the D (6 bases). Germline V lookup: CDR1 SGHRS, CDR2 YFSETQ. The CDR3 consists of 16 residues. Trimming stripped 4 bases from V and 6 bases from J, with 17 bases between. CDR3 protein: CASSQTDRRGNSPLHF. The CDR3 DNA reads TGCGCCAGCAGCCAAACGGACAGACGTGGTAATTCACCCCTCCACTTT.

V and J are TRBV28 and TRBJ1-2; the D gene is possibly TRBD1 (6 bases). V was trimmed by 5 bases and J by 3 bases, leaving 10 bases between them. This CDR3 is 13 amino acids long. CDR1 is MDHEN and CDR2 is SYDVKM in the germline V gene. The DNA for the CDR3 is TGTGCCAGCAGTAGGGACACCTACTATGGCTACACCTTC. Protein product: CASSRDTYYGYTF.

The V call is TRBV11-1, the J call TRBJ2-2, with D maybe TRBD2 (6 bases). CDR1 and CDR2 (germline): SGHAT, FQDESV (reference sequence). The V end was cut by 5 bases, the J end by 0 bases, with 13 bases between. The CDR3 has 16 amino acids. The CDR3 nucleotides are TGTGCCAGCAGCCCCAGACTAGTGACGAACACCGGGGAGCTGTTTTTT. Its translation is CASSPRLVTNTGELFF.

The rearrangement links TRBV6-1 to TRBJ1-2; no definite D call. The germline V and J ends were trimmed by 2 bases and 1 base, with 5 bases remaining between them. CDR1 and CDR2 from the germline V gene are MNHNS and SASEGT. The CDR3 spans 13 residues. This CDR3 is CASSETDNYGYTF. The CDR3 coding sequence is TGTGCCAGCAGTGAAACAGATAACTATGGCTACACCTTC.

This clone has a count of ten or more. This chain uses TRBV11-3 with TRBJ2-7; TRBD2 might be the D (6 bases). The CDR3 consists of 13 residues. The V and J ends lost 1 base and 3 bases respectively, with 7 bases between them. CDR1 SGHNT and CDR2 YENEEA come from the germline V gene. CDR3 bases: TGTGCCAGCAGCTTAGGCGGGATCTACGAGCAGTACTTC. This gives the protein CASSLGGIYEQYF.

The rearrangement joins TRBV19 to TRBJ2-7; TRBD2 matches 14 bases. The junction had 3 bases not matched to a gene; V was cut back by 4 bases and J by 4 bases. Germline CDR1 and CDR2: LNHDA and SQIVND (reference sequence). This CDR3 is 15 amino acids long. The DNA for the CDR3 is TGTGCCAGTAGTACGGGACTAGCGGGAGTATACGAGCAGTACTTC. It codes for CASSTGLAGVYEQYF.

The J gene is TRBJ1-2, the V gene TRBV5-5, with 8 nucleotides matching TRBD1. The CDR3 has 15 amino acids. With V trimmed by 4 bases and J by 0 bases, 5 bases remained unmatched. Germline V gene data show CDR1 as SGHKS and CDR2 as YYEKEE (reference sequence). CDR3 nucleotide sequence: TGTGCCAGCAGCGTAACAGGGGGACCTAACTATGGCTACACCTTC. It encodes CASSVTGGPNYGYTF.

The rearrangement uses TRBV7-2 and TRBJ2-1; 8 bases align to TRBD2. V lost 3 bases to trimming and J lost 3 bases; unmatched junction nucleotides: 1. The germline CDR1 and CDR2 sequences are SGHTA and FQGNSA. CDR3 length equals 14 residues. This chain's CDR3 is CASSFSGNYNEQFF. CDR3 nucleotide sequence: TGTGCCAGCAGCTTTAGCGGGAACTACAATGAGCAGTTCTTC.

The chain employs TRBV7-9 and TRBJ1-2, with D unresolved. Germline loops: CDR1 SEHNR, CDR2 FQNEAQ (reference sequence). The CDR3 covers 15 residues. Trimming pared 6 bases from V and 8 bases from J, leaving 22 bases between. For the CDR3, the DNA is TGTGCCAGCAGTGAAAGCAGACTCTTTGTTGGCGGCTACACCTTC. It codes for CASSESRLFVGGYTF.

This chain connects TRBV10-2 to TRBJ1-5, with D unclear. The CDR3 consists of 13 residues. Germline V gene sequence: CDR1 WSHSY, CDR2 SAAADI. Trimming took off 2 bases at V and 5 bases at J, with 7 bases between the two ends. For the CDR3, the DNA is TGCGCCAGCAGTGAGAGCGGTGATCAGCCCCAGCATTTT. Amino acid sequence: CASSESGDQPQHF.

CDR3 amino acids: CSVSGLAGVNEQFF. The CDR3 DNA is TGCAGCGTATCGGGACTAGCGGGAGTTAATGAGCAGTTCTTC. The V call is TRBV29-1, the J call TRBJ2-1; 14 positions agree with TRBD2. V lost 6 bases and J lost 7; bases outside the gene matches: 5. CDR3 length: 14 amino acids. Germline V gene sequence: CDR1 SQVTM, CDR2 ANQGSEA.

CDR3 bases: TGTGCCAGCAGCCAAGAAACTGGTAGCGGGAGATACGAGCAGTACTTC. This encodes CASSQETGSGRYEQYF. This sequence joins TRBV14 and TRBJ2-7, with TRBD2 matching 9 bases. CDR1 and CDR2 (germline): SGHDN, FVKESK. The trim removed 0 bases at V and 4 bases at J, leaving 7 bases unmatched. The length of the CDR3 is 16 residues.

The rearrangement joins TRBV3-1 (or the pseudogene TRBV3-2) to TRBJ2-5; maybe TRBD1 (6 bases). CDR1 and CDR2 from the germline V gene are LGHDT and YNNKEL (reference sequence). The CDR3 runs 16 residues. Trimming removed 0 bases from V and 0 bases from J, with 11 bases in between. In DNA, the CDR3 is TGTGCCAGCAGCCAAGACGCAGGGGTGTACCAAGAGACCCAGTACTTC. Its protein product is CASSQDAGVYQETQYF.

The CDR3 nucleotides read TGTGCCAGCAGTGAAGCCTCCACAGGGCCCGGGCAGCCCCAGCATTTT. This sequence encodes CASSEASTGPGQPQHF. The chain has TRBV6-1 and TRBJ1-5; D may be TRBD1 (6 bases). Between the trimmed V and J ends, which lost 0 bases and 7 bases, there was a span of 16 bases. In germline, CDR1 is MNHNS, CDR2 SASEGT. The CDR3 is made up of 16 amino acids.